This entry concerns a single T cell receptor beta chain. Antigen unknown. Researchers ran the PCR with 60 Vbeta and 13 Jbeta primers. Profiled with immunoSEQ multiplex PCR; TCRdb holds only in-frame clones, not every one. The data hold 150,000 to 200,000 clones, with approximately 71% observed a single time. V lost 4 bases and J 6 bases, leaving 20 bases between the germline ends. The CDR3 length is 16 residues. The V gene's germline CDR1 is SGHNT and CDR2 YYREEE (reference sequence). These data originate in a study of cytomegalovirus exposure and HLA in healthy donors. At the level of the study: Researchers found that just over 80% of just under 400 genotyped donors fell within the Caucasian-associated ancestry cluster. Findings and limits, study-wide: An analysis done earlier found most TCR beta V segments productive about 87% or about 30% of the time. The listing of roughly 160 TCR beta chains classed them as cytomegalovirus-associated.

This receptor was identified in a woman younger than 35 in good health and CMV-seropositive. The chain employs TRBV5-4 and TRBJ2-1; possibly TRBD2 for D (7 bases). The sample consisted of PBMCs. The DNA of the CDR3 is TGTGCCAGCAGCCGAGAGGGGGGCGGGGGAAGCAATGAGCAGTTCTTC. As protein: CASSREGGGGSNEQFF.